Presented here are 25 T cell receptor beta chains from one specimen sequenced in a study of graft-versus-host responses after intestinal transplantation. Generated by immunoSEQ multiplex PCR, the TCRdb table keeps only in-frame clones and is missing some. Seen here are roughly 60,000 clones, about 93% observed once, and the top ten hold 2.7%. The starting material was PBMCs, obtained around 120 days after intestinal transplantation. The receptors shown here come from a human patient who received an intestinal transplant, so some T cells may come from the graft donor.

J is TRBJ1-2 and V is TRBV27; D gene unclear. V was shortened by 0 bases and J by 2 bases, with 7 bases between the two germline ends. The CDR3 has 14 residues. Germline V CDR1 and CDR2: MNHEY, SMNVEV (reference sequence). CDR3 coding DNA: TGTGCCAGCAGTTTATCGGGGTACAACTATGGCTACACCTTC. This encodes CASSLSGYNYGYTF.

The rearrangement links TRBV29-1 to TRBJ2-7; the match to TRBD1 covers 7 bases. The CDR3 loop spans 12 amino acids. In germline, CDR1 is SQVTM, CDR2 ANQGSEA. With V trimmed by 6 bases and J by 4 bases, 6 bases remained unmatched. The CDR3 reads CSVTGTVYEQYF. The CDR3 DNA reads TGCAGCGTCACCGGGACAGTTTACGAGCAGTACTTC.

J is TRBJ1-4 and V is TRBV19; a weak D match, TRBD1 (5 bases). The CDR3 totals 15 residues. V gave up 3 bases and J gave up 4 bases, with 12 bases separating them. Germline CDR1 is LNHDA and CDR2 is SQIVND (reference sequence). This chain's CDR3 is CASSIAGLLNEKLFF. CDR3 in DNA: TGTGCCAGTAGTATCGCAGGGCTTCTTAATGAAAAACTGTTTTTT.

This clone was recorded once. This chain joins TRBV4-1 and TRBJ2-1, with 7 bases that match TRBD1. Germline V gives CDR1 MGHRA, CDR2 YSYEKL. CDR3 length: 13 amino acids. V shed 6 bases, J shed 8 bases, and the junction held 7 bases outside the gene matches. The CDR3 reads CASSDNRGDEQFF. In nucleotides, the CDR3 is TGCGCCAGCAGTGACAACAGGGGCGATGAGCAGTTCTTC.

The CDR3 spells CASRRQGAGETQYF. Written as DNA, the CDR3 is TGTGCCAGTAGACGACAGGGGGCCGGGGAGACCCAGTACTTC. The J gene is TRBJ2-5, the V gene TRBV19, with 10 bases aligning to TRBD1. The CDR3 consists of 14 residues. V lost 6 bases to trimming and J lost 5 bases; unmatched junction nucleotides: 6. Per germline, CDR1 LNHDA and CDR2 SQIVND (reference sequence).

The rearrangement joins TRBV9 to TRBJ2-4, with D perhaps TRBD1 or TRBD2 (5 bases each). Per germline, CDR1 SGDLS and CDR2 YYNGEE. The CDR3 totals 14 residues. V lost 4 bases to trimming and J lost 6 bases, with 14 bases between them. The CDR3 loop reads CASSSSGGSNIQYF. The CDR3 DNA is TGTGCCAGCAGCTCCAGTGGGGGATCAAACATTCAGTACTTC. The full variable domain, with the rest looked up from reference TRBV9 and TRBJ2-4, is DSGVTQTPKHLITATGQRVTLRCSPRSGDLSVYWYQQSLDQGLQFLIQYYNGEERAKGNILERFSAQQFPDLHSELNLSSLELGDSALYFCASSSSGGSNIQYFGAGTRLSVL.

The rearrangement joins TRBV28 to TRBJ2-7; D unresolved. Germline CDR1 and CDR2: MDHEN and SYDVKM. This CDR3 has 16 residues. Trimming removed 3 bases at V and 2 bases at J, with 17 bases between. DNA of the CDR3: TGTGCCAGCAGTTTCTGGGATCTATCTCGGGCCTACGAGCAGTACTTC. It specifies CASSFWDLSRAYEQYF.

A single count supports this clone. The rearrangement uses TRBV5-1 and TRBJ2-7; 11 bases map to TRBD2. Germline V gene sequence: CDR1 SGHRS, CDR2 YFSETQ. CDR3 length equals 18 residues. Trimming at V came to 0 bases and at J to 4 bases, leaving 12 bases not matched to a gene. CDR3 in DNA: TGCGCCAGCAGCTTGGCCTCTGTGATAGCGGGAGGGCCTTACGAGCAGTACTTC. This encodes CASSLASVIAGGPYEQYF.

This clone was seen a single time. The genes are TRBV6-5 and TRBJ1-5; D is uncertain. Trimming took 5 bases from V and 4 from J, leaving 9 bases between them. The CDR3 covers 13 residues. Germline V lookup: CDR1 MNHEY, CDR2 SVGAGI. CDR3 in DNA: TGTGCCAGCAGTCCGACGGGAAATCAGCCCCAGCATTTT. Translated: CASSPTGNQPQHF.

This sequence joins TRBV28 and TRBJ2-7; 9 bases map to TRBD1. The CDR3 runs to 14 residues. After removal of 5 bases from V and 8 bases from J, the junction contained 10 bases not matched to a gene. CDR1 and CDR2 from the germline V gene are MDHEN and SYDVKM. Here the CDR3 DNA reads TGTGCCAGCAGTGCGCGGGACAGGGACCACAAGCAGTACTTC. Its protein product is CASSARDRDHKQYF.

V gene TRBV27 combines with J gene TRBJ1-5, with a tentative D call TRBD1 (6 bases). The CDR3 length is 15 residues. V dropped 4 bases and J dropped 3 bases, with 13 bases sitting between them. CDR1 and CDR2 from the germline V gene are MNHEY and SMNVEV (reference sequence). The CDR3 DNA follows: TGTGCCAGCAGTTCGACAAGGGGGGACAATCAGCCCCAGCATTTT. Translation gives CASSSTRGDNQPQHF.

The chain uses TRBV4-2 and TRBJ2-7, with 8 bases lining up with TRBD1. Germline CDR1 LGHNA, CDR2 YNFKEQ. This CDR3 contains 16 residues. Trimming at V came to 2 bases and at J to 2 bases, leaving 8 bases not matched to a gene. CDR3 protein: CASSQTAGQAAYEQYF. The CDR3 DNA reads TGTGCCAGCAGCCAAACTGCGGGACAGGCTGCCTACGAGCAGTACTTC.

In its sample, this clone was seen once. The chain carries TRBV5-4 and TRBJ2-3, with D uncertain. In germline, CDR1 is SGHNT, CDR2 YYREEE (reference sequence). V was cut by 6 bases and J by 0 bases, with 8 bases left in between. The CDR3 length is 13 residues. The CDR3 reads CASNPWSTDTQYF. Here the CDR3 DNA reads TGTGCCAGCAATCCCTGGAGCACAGATACGCAGTATTTT.

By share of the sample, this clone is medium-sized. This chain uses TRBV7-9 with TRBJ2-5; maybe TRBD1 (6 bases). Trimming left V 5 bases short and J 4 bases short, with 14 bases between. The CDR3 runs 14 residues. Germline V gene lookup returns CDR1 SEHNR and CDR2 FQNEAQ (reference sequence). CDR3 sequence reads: CASSPGVSRETQYF. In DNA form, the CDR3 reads TGTGCCAGCAGCCCAGGGGTTAGCAGAGAGACCCAGTACTTC.

The CDR3 reads CASRREGGRDTQYF. In nucleotides, the CDR3 is TGTGCCAGCAGGAGGGAAGGGGGGAGAGATACGCAGTATTTT. The V call is TRBV6-5, the J call TRBJ2-3, with D perhaps given as TRBD1 or TRBD2 (6 bases each). There are 14 residues in the CDR3. Trimming removed 6 bases from V and 5 bases from J, with 15 bases in between. Looked up from germline, CDR1 is MNHEY and CDR2 is SVGAGI.

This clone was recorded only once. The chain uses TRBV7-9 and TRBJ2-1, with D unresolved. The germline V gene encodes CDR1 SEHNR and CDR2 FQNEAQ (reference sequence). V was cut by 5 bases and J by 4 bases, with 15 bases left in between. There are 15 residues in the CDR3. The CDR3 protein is CASSISSDGYNEQFF. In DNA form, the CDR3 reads TGTGCCAGCAGCATTAGCTCGGACGGGTACAATGAGCAGTTCTTC. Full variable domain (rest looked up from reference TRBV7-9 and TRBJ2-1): DTGVSQNPRHKITKRGQNVTFRCDPISEHNRLYWYRQTLGQGPEFLTYFQNEAQLEKSRLLSDRFSAERPKGSFSTLEIQRTEQGDSAMYLCASSISSDGYNEQFFGPGTRLTVL.

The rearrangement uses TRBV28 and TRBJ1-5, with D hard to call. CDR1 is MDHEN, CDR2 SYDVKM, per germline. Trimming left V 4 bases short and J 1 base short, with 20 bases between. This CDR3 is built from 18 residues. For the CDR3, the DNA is TGTGCCAGCAGTTCCCAGACTAGCATCCTAGGGAGCAATCAGCCCCAGCATTTT. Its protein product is CASSSQTSILGSNQPQHF.

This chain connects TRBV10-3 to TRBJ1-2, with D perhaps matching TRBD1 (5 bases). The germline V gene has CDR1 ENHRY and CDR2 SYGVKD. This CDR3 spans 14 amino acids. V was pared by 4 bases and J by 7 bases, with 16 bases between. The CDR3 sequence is CAISVGTFESGYTF. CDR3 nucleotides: TGTGCCATCAGTGTGGGGACTTTTGAGTCTGGCTACACCTTC.

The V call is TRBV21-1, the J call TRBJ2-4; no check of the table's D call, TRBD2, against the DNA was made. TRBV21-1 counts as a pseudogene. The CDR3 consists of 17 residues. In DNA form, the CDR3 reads TGTGCCAACGTCGCGATGAGGGGGGGGTTAGCCAAAAACATTCAGTACTTC. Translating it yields CANVAMRGGLAKNIQYF.

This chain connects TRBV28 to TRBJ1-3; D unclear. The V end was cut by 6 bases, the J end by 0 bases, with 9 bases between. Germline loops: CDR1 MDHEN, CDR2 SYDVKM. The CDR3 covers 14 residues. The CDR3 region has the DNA TGTGCCAGCAGCCAGGTAAACTCTGGAAACACCATATATTTT. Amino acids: CASSQVNSGNTIYF.

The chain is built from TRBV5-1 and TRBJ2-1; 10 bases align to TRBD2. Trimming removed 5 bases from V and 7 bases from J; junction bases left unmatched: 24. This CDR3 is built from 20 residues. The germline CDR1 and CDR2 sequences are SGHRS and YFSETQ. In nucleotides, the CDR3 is TGCGCCAGCAGTCTCTTTGGAATTAGAGTTCTAGCGGGAGAGGGTAATGAGCAGTTCTTC. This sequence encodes CASSLFGIRVLAGEGNEQFF.

The CDR3, as DNA: TGTGCCAGCAGCCCGCCCGGGACAGCCTCCTACAATGAGCAGTTCTTC. It translates to CASSPPGTASYNEQFF. The chain carries TRBV28 and TRBJ2-1; 7 positions match TRBD1. There are 16 residues in the CDR3. The germline CDR1 and CDR2 sequences are MDHEN and SYDVKM. Trimming removed 6 bases from V and 0 bases from J; junction bases left unmatched: 8.

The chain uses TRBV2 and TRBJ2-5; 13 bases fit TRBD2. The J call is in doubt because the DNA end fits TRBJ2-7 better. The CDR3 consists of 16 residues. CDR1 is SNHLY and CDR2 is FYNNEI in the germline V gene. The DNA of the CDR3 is TGTGCCAGCAGTCTTAGAACTAGCGGGGGGGCCGACGAGCAGTACTTC. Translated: CASSLRTSGGADEQYF.

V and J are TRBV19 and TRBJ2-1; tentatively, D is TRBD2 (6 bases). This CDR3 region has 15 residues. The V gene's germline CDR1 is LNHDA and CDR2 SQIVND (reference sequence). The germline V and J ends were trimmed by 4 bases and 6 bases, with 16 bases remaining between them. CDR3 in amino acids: CASSSRHLGGNEQFF. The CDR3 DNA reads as TGTGCCAGTAGTAGCAGGCATCTGGGGGGCAATGAGCAGTTCTTC.

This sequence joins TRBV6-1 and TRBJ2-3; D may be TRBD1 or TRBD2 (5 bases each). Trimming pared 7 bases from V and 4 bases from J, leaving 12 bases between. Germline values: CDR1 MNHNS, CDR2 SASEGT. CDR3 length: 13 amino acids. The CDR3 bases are TGTGCCAGCACGGTCAGGGACCCAGATACGCAGTATTTT. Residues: CASTVRDPDTQYF.